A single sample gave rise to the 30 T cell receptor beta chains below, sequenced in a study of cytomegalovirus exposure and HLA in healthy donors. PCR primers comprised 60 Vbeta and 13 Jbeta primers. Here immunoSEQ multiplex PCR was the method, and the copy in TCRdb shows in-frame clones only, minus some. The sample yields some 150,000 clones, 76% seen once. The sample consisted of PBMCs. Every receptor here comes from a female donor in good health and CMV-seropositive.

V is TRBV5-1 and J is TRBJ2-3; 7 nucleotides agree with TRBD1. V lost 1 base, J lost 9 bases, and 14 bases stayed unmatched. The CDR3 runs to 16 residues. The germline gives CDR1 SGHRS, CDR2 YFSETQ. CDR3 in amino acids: CASSLWTGEGEGTQYF. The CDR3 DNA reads TGCGCCAGCAGCTTGTGGACAGGAGAGGGAGAGGGGACGCAGTATTTT.

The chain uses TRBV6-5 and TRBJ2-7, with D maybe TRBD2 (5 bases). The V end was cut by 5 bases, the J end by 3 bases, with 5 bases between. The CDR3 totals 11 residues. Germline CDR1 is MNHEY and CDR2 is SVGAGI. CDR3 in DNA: TGTGCCAGCAGTGGACTCTACGAGCAGTACTTC. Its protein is CASSGLYEQYF.

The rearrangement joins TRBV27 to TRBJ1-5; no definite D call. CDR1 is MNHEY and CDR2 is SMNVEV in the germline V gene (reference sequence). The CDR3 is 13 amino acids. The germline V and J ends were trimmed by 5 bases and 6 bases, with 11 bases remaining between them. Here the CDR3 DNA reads TGTGCCAGCAGTCCTGGGGAGGGTCAGCCCCAGCATTTT. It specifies CASSPGEGQPQHF.

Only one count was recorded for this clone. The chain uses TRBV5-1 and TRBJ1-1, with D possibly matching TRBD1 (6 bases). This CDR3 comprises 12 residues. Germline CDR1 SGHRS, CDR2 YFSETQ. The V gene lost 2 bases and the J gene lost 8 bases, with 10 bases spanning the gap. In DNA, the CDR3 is TGCGCCAGCAGCTTACAGGGTAACGAAGCTTTCTTT. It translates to CASSLQGNEAFF. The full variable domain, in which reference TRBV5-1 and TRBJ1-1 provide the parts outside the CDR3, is KAGVTQTPRYLIKTRGQQVTLSCSPISGHRSVSWYQQTPGQGLQFLFEYFSETQRNKGNFPGRFSGRQFSNSRSEMNVSTLELGDSALYLCASSLQGNEAFFGQGTRLTVV.

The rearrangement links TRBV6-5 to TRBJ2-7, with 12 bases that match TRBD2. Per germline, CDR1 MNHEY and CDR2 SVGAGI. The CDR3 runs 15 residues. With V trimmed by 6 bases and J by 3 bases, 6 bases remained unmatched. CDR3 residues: CASREGLAGFYEQYF. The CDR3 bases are TGTGCCAGCAGAGAGGGACTAGCGGGTTTCTACGAGCAGTACTTC.

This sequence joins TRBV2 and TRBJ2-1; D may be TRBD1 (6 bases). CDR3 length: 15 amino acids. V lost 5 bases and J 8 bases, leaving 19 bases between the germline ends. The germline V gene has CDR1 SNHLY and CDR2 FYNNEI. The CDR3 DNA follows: TGTGCCAGCAGTCTCAACAGGGATGGCCTCTATGAGCAGTTCTTC. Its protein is CASSLNRDGLYEQFF.

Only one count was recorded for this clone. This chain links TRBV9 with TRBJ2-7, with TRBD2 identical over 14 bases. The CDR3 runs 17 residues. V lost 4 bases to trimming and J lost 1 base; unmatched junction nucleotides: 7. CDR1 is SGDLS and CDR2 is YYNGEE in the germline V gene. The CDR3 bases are TGTGCCAGCAGCCCCGGGACTAGCGGGAGCCTTTCCTACGAGCAGTACTTC. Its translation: CASSPGTSGSLSYEQYF.

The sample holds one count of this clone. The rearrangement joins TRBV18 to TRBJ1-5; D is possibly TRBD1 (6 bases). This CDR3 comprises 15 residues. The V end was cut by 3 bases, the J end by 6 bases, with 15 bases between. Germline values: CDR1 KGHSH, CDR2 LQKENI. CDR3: CASSPGGGAGQPQHF. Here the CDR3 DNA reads TGTGCCAGCTCACCCGGCGGGGGCGCTGGTCAGCCCCAGCATTTT.

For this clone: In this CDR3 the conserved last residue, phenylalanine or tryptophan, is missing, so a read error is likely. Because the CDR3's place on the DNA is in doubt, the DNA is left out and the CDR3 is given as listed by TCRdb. The CDR3 loop is CASSKVGQA. V and J are TRBV21-1 and TRBJ2-7; no DNA check was done on the table's D call, TRBD1. TRBV21-1 is classified as a pseudogene. The CDR3 is 9 residues long, counting both termini.

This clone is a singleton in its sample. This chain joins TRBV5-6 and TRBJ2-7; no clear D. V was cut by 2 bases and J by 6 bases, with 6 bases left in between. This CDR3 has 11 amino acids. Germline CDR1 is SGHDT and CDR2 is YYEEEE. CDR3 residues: CASSFNSEQYF. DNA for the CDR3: TGTGCCAGCAGCTTCAACAGCGAGCAGTACTTC. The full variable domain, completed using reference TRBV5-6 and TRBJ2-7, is DAGVTQSPTHLIKTRGQQVTLRCSPKSGHDTVSWYQQALGQGPQFIFQYYEEEERQRGNFPDRFSGHQFPNYSSELNVNALLLGDSALYLCASSFNSEQYFGPGTRLTVT.

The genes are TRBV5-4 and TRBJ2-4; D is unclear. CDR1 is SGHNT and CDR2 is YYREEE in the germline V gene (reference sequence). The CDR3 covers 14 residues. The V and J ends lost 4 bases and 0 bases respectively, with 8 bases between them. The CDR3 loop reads CASSPQLAKNIQYF. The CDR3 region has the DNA TGTGCCAGCAGCCCCCAACTAGCCAAAAACATTCAGTACTTC.

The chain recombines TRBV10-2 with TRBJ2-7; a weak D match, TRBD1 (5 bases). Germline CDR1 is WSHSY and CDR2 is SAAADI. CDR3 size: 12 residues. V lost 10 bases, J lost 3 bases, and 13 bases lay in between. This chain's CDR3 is CATKTGDYEQYF. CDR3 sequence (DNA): TGCGCCACTAAAACAGGTGACTACGAGCAGTACTTC.

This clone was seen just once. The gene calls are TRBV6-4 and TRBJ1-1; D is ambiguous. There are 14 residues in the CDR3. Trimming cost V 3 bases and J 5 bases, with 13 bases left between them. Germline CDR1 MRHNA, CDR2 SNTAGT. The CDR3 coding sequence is TGTGCCAGCAGTGAGAAGGGAGGTTGGACTGAAGCTTTCTTT. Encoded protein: CASSEKGGWTEAFF.

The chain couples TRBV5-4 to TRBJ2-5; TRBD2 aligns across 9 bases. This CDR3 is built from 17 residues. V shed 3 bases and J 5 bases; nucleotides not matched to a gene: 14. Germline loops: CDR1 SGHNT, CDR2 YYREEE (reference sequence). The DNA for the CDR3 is TGTGCCAGCAGCTATAGGGTTAGCGGGAGTACTCTGGAGACCCAGTACTTC. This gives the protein CASSYRVSGSTLETQYF.

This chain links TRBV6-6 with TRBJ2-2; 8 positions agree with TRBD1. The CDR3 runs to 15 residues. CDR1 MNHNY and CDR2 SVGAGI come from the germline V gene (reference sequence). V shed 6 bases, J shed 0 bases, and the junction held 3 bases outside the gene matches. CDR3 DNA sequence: TGTGCCAGCAGGAAACAGGGGGCGAACACCGGGGAGCTGTTTTTT. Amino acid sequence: CASRKQGANTGELFF.

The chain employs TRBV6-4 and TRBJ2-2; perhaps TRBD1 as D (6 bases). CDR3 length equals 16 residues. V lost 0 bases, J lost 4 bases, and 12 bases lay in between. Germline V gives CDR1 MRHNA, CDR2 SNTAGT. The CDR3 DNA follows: TGTGCCAGCAGTGACTCGCCTACAGGGCTCACCGGGGAGCTGTTTTTT. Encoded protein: CASSDSPTGLTGELFF.

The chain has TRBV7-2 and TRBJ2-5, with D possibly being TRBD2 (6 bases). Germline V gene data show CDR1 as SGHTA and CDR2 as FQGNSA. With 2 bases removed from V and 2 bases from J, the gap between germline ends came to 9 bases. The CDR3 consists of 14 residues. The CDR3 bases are TGTGCCAGCAGCTTAAGTAGCGGACAAGAGACCCAGTACTTC. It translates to CASSLSSGQETQYF.

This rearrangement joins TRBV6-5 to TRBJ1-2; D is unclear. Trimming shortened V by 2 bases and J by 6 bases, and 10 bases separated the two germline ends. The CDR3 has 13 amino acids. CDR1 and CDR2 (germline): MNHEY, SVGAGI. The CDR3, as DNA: TGTGCCAGCAGTTACGCGAGAGGGAATGGCTACACCTTC. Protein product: CASSYARGNGYTF.

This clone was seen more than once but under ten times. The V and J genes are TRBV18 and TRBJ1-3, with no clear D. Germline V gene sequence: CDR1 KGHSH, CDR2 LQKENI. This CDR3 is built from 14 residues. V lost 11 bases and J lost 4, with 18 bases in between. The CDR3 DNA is TGTGCCTCGACGGAGGATTCCTGGGGAAACACCATATATTTT. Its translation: CASTEDSWGNTIYF.

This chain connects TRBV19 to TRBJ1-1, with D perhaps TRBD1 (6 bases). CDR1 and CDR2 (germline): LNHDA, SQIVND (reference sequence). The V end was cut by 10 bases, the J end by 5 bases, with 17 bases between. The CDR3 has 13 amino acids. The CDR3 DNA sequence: TGTGCCATCAGCAGGGCCAGGGGTACTGAAGCTTTCTTT. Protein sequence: CAISRARGTEAFF.

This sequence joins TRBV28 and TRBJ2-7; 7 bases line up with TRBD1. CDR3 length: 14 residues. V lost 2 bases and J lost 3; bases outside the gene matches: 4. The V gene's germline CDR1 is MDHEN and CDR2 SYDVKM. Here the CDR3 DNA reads TGTGCCAGCAGTTTAGTAGGGGGCCACTACGAGCAGTACTTC. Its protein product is CASSLVGGHYEQYF.

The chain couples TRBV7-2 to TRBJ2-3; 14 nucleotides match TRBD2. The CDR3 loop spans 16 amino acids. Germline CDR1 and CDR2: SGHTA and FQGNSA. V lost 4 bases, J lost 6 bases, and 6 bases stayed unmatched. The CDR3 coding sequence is TGTGCCAGCAGCTCGGGACTAGCGGGGGCGTCGGATACGCAGTATTTT. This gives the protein CASSSGLAGASDTQYF.

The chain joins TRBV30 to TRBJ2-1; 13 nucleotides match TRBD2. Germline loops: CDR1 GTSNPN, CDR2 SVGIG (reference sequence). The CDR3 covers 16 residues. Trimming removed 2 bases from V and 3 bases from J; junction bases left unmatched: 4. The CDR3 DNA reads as TGTGCCTGGAGTAGAGGGACTAGCGGGAACTACAATGAGCAGTTCTTC. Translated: CAWSRGTSGNYNEQFF.

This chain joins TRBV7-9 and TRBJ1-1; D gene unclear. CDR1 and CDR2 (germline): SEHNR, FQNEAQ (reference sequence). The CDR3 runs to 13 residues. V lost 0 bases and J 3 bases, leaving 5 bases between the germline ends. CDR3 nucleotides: TGTGCCAGCAGCTTAGCACTGGACACTGAAGCTTTCTTT. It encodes CASSLALDTEAFF.

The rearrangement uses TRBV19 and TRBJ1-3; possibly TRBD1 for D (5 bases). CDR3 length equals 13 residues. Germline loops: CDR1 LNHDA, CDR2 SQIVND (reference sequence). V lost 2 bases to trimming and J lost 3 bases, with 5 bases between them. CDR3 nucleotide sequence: TGTGCCAGTAGTATACAGGGTGGAAACACCATATATTTT. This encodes CASSIQGGNTIYF.

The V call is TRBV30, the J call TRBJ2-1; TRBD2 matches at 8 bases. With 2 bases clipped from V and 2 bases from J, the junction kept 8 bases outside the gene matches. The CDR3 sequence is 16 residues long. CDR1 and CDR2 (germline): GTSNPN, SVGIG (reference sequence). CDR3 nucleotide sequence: TGTGCCTGGAGTCCTCCCCCCGGGGGGGCCTACAATGAGCAGTTCTTC. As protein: CAWSPPPGGAYNEQFF.

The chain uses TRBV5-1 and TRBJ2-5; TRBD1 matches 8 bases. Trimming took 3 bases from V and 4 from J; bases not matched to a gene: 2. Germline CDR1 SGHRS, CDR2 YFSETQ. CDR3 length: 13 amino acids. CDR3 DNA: TGCGCCAGCAGCTGGGACAGGTTAGAGACCCAGTACTTC. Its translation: CASSWDRLETQYF. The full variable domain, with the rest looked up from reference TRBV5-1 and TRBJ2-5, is KAGVTQTPRYLIKTRGQQVTLSCSPISGHRSVSWYQQTPGQGLQFLFEYFSETQRNKGNFPGRFSGRQFSNSRSEMNVSTLELGDSALYLCASSWDRLETQYFGPGTRLLVL.

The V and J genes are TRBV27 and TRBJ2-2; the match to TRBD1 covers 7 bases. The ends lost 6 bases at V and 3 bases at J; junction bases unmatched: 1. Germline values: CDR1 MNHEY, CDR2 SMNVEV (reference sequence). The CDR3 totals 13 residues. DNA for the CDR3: TGTGCCAGCAGCACAGGGGACACCGGGGAGCTGTTTTTT. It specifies CASSTGDTGELFF.

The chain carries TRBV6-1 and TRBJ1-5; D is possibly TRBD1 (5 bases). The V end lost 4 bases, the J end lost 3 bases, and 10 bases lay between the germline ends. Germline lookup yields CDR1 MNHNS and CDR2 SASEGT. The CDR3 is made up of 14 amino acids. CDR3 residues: CASSGGTYNQPQHF. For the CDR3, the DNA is TGTGCCAGCAGTGGCGGGACCTACAATCAGCCCCAGCATTTT.

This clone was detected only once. The chain's CDR3 is CASSFSGGRETQYF. The CDR3 nucleotides read TGTGCCAGCAGCTTTTCCGGGGGGAGAGAGACCCAGTACTTC. This chain connects TRBV5-4 to TRBJ2-5, with 7 bases fitting TRBD2. Germline V gene sequence: CDR1 SGHNT, CDR2 YYREEE (reference sequence). The CDR3 length is 14 residues. Trimming took 2 bases from V and 4 from J; bases not matched to a gene: 5.